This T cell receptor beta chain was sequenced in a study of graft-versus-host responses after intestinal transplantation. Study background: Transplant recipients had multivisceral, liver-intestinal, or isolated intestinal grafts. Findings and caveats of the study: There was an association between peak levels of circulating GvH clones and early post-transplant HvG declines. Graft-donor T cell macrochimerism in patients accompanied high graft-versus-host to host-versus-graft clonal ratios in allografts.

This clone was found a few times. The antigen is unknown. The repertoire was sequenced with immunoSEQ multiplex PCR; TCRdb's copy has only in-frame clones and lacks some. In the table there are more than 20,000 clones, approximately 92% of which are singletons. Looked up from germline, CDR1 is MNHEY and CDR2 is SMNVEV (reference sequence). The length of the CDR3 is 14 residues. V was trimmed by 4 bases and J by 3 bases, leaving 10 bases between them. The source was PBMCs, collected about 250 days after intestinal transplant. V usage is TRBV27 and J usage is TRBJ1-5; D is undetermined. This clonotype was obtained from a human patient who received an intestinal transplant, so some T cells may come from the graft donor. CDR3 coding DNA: TGTGCCAGCAGTTCCGGACTGCTCAATCAGCCCCAGCATTTT. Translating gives CASSSGLLNQPQHF.